The clone carrying this T cell receptor beta chain was found once. CDR3 length: 15 amino acids. V lost 2 bases and J lost 3, with 11 bases in between. Per germline, CDR1 MNHEY and CDR2 SMNVEV (reference sequence). Per the authors' pipeline: Estimated nucleated cell counts came from reference gene primer amplification. Only in-frame clones appear in the TCRdb table, and some are missing; sequencing was by immunoSEQ multiplex PCR. V and J calls and clone size come straight from that table; D and trimming were deduced from the DNA. The repertoire holds more than 110,000 clones, with just under 90% as singletons. These data originate in a study of blood T cell repertoires in COVID-19. Across the study: Samples came from the United States, Italy and Spain, spanning acute and convalescent COVID-19. T cells, B-cell-depleted T cells, or PBMCs supplied cDNA or gDNA.

The material sequenced was peripheral blood. V gene TRBV27 combines with J gene TRBJ2-1, with D perhaps matching TRBD2 (5 bases). The TCR was taken from an elderly woman with acute or convalescent COVID-19. The CDR3: CASSLRGQIYNEQFF. The CDR3 DNA reads TGTGCCAGCAGTTTACGCGGGCAGATCTACAATGAGCAGTTCTTC.